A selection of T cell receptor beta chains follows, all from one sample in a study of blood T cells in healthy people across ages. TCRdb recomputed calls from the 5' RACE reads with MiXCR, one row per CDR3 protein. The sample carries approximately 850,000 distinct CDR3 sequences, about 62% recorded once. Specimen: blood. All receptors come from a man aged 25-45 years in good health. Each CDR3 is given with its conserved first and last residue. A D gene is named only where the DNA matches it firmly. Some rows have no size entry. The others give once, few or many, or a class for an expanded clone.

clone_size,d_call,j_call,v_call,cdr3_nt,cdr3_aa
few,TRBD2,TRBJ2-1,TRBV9,TGTGCCAGCAGCGTAGGGTGGGGTCTAGCGGGAGTGTTCTTC,CASSVGWGLAGVFF
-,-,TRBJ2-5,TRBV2,TGTGCCAGTAGTGAAGGAGGATTCAGGCGAGAACCGCAGTACTTC,CASSEGGFRREPQYF
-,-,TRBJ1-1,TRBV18,TGTGCCAGCTCACCACCGGCAGTAAATTCCGGGGCTTTCTTT,CASSPPAVNSGAFF
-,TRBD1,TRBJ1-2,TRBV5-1,TGCGCCAGCAGCTTCTCGCCTGGGGACAGCCCGACCGGATCGAGGGGCTACACCTTC,CASSFSPGDSPTGSRGYTF
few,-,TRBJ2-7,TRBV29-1,TGCAGCGTTGAAGAAGTCGTAGTAGGAGGGTACGAGCAGTACTTC,CSVEEVVVGGYEQYF
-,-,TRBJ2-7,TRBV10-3,TGTGCCATCAGCAGGGAAAGGGGTTACGAGCAGTACTTC,CAISRERGYEQYF
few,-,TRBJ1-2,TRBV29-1,TGCAGCGTTGCGAGGCGGGATGGCTACACCTTC,CSVARRDGYTF
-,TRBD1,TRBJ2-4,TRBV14,TGTGCCAGCAGCCCCGGGACAGGGGACTCGGTAGCCAAAAACATTCAGTACTTC,CASSPGTGDSVAKNIQYF
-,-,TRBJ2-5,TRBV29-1,TGCAGCGTTTCCACCGGGAACGCCCAAGAGGCCCAGTACTTC,CSVSTGNAQEAQYF
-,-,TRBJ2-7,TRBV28,TGTGCCAGCAGGACCGCTTCAGGGGTCTCCTACGAGCAGTACTTC,CASRTASGVSYEQYF
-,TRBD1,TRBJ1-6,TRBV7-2,TGTGCCAGCAGCTTAGTATTTCGACAGGGAGATTCACCCCTCCACTTT,CASSLVFRQGDSPLHF
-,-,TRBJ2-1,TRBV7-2,TGTGCCAGCAGCTTAGCGCCGGGGGGGACAGGGTCGGTCAATGAGCAGTTCTTC,CASSLAPGGTGSVNEQFF
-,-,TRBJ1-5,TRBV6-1,TGTGCCAGCACTCTTAGTGGCAATCAGCCCCAGCATTTT,CASTLSGNQPQHF
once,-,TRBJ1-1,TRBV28,TGTGCCAGCAGTTTACTGGAGAACGCTGAAGCTTTCTTT,CASSLLENAEAFF
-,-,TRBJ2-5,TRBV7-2,TGTGCCAGCAGCTCCACCCGGGGAGAGACCCAGTACTTC,CASSSTRGETQYF
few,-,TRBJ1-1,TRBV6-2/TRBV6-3,TGTGCCAGCAGTTACGGTCCGGGGGATACTGAAGCTTTCTTT,CASSYGPGDTEAFF
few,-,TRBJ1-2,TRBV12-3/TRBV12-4,TGTGCCAGCAGTTTAGTGGGCCAGTCTTTTAACTATGGCTACACCTTC,CASSLVGQSFNYGYTF
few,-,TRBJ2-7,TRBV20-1,TGCAGTGCTAGCGGGATCGATCACTACGAGCAGTACTTC,CSASGIDHYEQYF
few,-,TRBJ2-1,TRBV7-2,TGTGCCAGCAGAGGAGCGCTTCAGGGCAATGAGCAGTTCTTC,CASRGALQGNEQFF
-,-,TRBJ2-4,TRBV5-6,TGTGCCAGCAGCTTTCGCGGGGTTAGGGAAAACATTCAGTACTTC,CASSFRGVRENIQYF
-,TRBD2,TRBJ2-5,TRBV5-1,TGCGCCAGCAGCTTGGAGGGAAGCGCGGGGGGTGAGACCCAGTACTTC,CASSLEGSAGGETQYF
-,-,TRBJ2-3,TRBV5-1,TGCGCCAGCAGCGACGACCTGGTGGGTACGCAGTATTTT,CASSDDLVGTQYF
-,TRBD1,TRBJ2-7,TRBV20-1,TGCAGTGCTAGAGTCACAGGGGTGCCCTACGAGCAGTACTTC,CSARVTGVPYEQYF
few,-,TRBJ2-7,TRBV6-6,TGTGCCAGCAGTTCGAGGGGGGAACTCTACGAGCAGTACTTC,CASSSRGELYEQYF
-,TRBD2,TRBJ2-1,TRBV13,TGTGCCAGCAGCCTGTCAAACGGGAGGGGGGCTTACAATGAGCAGTTCTTC,CASSLSNGRGAYNEQFF
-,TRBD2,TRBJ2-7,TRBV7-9,TGTGCCAGCAGCTCGACTAGCGGGACTGCCTACGAGCAGTACTTC,CASSSTSGTAYEQYF
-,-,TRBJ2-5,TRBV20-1,TGCAGTGCTAGTACCGAGTTTGGCCTGGGGGAGACCCAGTACTTC,CSASTEFGLGETQYF
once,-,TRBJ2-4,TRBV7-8,TGTGCCAGCAGCTTATATCTCAGGGAAAACATTCAGTACTTC,CASSLYLRENIQYF
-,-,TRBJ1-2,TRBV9,TGTGCCAGCAGCTATTTTGTTGAAGGAAACAACTATGGCTACACCTTC,CASSYFVEGNNYGYTF
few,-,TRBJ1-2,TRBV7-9,TGTGCCAGCAGCTTATTTACCCTCAATTCCTATGGCTACACCTTC,CASSLFTLNSYGYTF
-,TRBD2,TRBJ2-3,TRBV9,TGTGCCAGCAGCAAAGGGGGACTAGTGGCAGATACGCAGTATTTT,CASSKGGLVADTQYF
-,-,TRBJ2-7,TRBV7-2,TGTGCCAGCCGACCATACAACGGGGTAAACTCCTACGAGCAGTACTTC,CASRPYNGVNSYEQYF
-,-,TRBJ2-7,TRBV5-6,TGTGCCAGCAGCGCCCAAACAGGGACCGAGCAGTACTTC,CASSAQTGTEQYF
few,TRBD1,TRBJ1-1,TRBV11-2,TGTGCCAGCAGCTACGACAGGGGGCGCGGGAACACTGAAGCTTTCTTT,CASSYDRGRGNTEAFF
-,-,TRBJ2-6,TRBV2,TGTGCCAGCGTGGTATGGACCACCTCTGGGGCCAACGTCCTGACTTTC,CASVVWTTSGANVLTF
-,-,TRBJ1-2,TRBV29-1,TGCAGCGCCACTGGGCAGGCGATCCTGGGATACACCTTC,CSATGQAILGYTF
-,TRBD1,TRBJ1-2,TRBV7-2,TGTGCCTCAAAGAGGGGGCCAAACTATGGCTACACCTTC,CASKRGPNYGYTF
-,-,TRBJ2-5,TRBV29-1,TGCAGCGTTAAGTTAGTTTACCAAGAGACCCAGTACTTC,CSVKLVYQETQYF
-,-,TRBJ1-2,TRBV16,TGTGCCAGCAGCCAATCGTTCTTGCAAGGGGGCTACACCTTC,CASSQSFLQGGYTF
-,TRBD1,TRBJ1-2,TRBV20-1,TGCAGTGCTAGAGATCGGGACAGGGGGTATTATGGCTACACCTTC,CSARDRDRGYYGYTF
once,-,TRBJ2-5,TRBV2,TGTGCCAGCAGGGAGAGAAGTACGTTAGAGACCCAGTACTTC,CASRERSTLETQYF
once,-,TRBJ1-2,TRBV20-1,TGCAGTGCCTCGGGGAGCCGTGGAAACGGCTATGGCTACACCTTC,CSASGSRGNGYGYTF
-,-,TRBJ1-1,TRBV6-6,TGTGCCAGCAATTCCGGCTTTGCTTTCTTT,CASNSGFAFF
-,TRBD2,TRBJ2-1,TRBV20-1,TGCAGTACTAGAGCTACTAGCGGAGCTTACAATGAGCAGTTCTTC,CSTRATSGAYNEQFF
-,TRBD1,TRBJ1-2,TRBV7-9,TGTGCCAGCAGCAACCGGGACAGGGGAAGAGCCTCCTATGGCTACACCTTC,CASSNRDRGRASYGYTF
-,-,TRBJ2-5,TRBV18,TGTGCCAGCTCACCTTTCGGAGGCCAAGAGACCCAGTACTTC,CASSPFGGQETQYF